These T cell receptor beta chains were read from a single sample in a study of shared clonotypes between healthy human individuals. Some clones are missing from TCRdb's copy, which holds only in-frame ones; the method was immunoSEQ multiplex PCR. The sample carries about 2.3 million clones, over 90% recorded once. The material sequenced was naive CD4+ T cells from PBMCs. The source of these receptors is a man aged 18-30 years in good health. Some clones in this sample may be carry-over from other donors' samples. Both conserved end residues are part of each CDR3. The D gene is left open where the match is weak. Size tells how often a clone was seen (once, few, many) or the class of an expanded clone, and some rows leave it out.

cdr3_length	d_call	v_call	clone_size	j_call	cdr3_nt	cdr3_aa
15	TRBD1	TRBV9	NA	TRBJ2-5	TGTGCCAGCAGCGTGGGGACAGGGTTCCAAGAGACCCAGTACTTC	CASSVGTGFQETQYF
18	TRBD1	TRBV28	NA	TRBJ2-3	TGTGCCAGCAGTCCTCCGGGACAGTCAAGAGGAAGCACAGATACGCAGTATTTT	CASSPPGQSRGSTDTQYF
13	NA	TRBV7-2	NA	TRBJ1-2	TGTGCCAGCAGCTTAGTCGCGGCCGTGGGCTACACCTTC	CASSLVAAVGYTF
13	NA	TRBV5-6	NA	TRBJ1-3	TGTGCCACCTCGCGGTACTCTGGAAACACCATATATTTT	CATSRYSGNTIYF
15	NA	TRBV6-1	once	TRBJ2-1	TGTGCCAGCAGGGAAGTAGCCCACTCCTACAATGAGCAGTTCTTC	CASREVAHSYNEQFF
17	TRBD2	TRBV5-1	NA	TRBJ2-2	TGCGCCAGCAGCTTGGAGGTGGGAGGGCCAAACACCGGGGAGCTGTTTTTT	CASSLEVGGPNTGELFF
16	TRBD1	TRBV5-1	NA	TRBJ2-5	TGCGCCAGCAGCCTCGGACAGGCCGAGTACCAAGAGACCCAGTACTTC	CASSLGQAEYQETQYF
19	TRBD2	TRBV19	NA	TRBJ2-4	TGTGCCAGTAGTCCTCCCGCGGGACTAGCGGGGCTAGCCAAAAACATTCAGTACTTC	CASSPPAGLAGLAKNIQYF
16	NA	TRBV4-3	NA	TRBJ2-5	TGCGCCAGCAGCCAAGATCGAACGGGTCCTGCTGAGACCCAGTACTTC	CASSQDRTGPAETQYF
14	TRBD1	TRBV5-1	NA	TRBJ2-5	TGCGCCAGCAGCTTGGGACAGGGCCGAGAGACCCAGTACTTC	CASSLGQGRETQYF
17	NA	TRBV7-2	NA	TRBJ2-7	TGTGCCAGCAGCTCAATTAAGGAAAGTCGGTCCTCCTACGAGCAGTACTTC	CASSSIKESRSSYEQYF
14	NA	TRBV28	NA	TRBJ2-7	TGTGCCAGCACCCCGGGACAAGCTACCTACGAGCAGTACTTC	CASTPGQATYEQYF
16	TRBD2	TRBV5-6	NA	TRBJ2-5	TGTGCCAGCAGCAGAACGACTAGCAAGGAGGGAGAGACCCAGTACTTC	CASSRTTSKEGETQYF
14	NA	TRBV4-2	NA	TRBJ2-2	TGTGCCAGCAGCCTGGGACGGAACACCGGGGAGCTGTTTTTT	CASSLGRNTGELFF
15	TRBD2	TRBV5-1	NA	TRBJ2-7	TGCGCCAGCAGCTTGGAGGGCGGGAGGGCCAACGAGCAGTACTTC	CASSLEGGRANEQYF
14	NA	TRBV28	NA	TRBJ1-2	TGTGCCAGCAACATCCACAGAGACCTCTATGGCTACACCTTC	CASNIHRDLYGYTF